Listed here are 10 T cell receptor beta chains from one sample, sequenced in a study of T cells in Graves' hyperthyroidism and ophthalmopathy. What was amplified from RNA transcripts were TCR beta CDR3 regions. HTBI primers drove first-round RT-PCR of the TCR CDR3. Each CDR3 protein is one row after TCRdb ran MiXCR on the multiplex PCR reads. The table includes roughly 500,000 distinct CDR3 sequences, 46% detected once. The sequenced sample was peripheral blood or thyroid tissue (not recorded which). All receptors derive from an adult woman with Graves' disease, either hyperthyroidism or ophthalmopathy (not recorded which).

This clonotype has just one count. The rearrangement uses TRBV6-5 and TRBJ2-6; D possibly corresponds to TRBD1 (5 bases). This CDR3 has 16 residues. Trimming shortened V by 5 bases and J by 2 bases, and 13 bases separated the two germline ends. CDR1 and CDR2 (germline): MNHEY, SVGAGI. CDR3 amino acids: CASSPPGRAGANVLTF. For the CDR3, the DNA is TGTGCCAGCAGTCCCCCCGGCAGGGCTGGGGCCAACGTCCTGACTTTC.

The chain links TRBV10-3 to TRBJ2-7, with a possible D match to TRBD1 (8 bases). This CDR3 region has 14 residues. Trimming left V 5 bases short and J 5 bases short, with 16 bases between. In germline, CDR1 is ENHRY, CDR2 SYGVKD. The DNA for the CDR3 is TGTGCCATCAGTCCGGGAGGACAGGGTAACGAGCAGTACTTC. It codes for CAISPGGQGNEQYF.

This clonotype has ten or more counts. The chain uses TRBV2 and TRBJ2-5; TRBD2 matches at 8 bases. Trimming removed 11 bases from V and 7 bases from J; junction bases left unmatched: 15. CDR1 is SNHLY, CDR2 FYNNEI, per germline. The length of the CDR3 is 14 residues. The CDR3 is CASGASGSRGTQYF. DNA for the CDR3: TGTGCCTCCGGGGCGAGCGGGAGTCGGGGGACCCAGTACTTC.

The V call is TRBV14, the J call TRBJ2-5; 12 bases match TRBD2. Germline CDR1 SGHDN, CDR2 FVKESK. J gave up 7 bases and V 3 bases, and 12 bases lay outside the gene matches. This CDR3 is 17 amino acids long. Written as DNA, the CDR3 is TGTGCCAGCAGCCAGTCCGGGACTAGCGGGCCCACAGGGACCCAGTACTTC. This encodes CASSQSGTSGPTGTQYF.

This clonotype was detected only a few times. V gene TRBV19 combines with J gene TRBJ2-1; TRBD2 matches at 14 bases. CDR3 length: 15 residues. Germline V lookup: CDR1 LNHDA, CDR2 SQIVND (reference sequence). With 10 bases clipped from V and 7 bases from J, the junction kept 9 bases outside the gene matches. The CDR3 nucleotides read TGTGCCACTCGAAGGGGACTAGCGGGAGTTAATGAGCAGTTCTTC. This translates into CATRRGLAGVNEQFF.

Of note for this clonotype: Since a much larger clone is just one base distant, this may be a read error. V gene TRBV15 combines with J gene TRBJ1-2; 9 bases fit TRBD1. With V trimmed by 10 bases and J by 6 bases, 15 bases remained unmatched. This CDR3 spans 15 amino acids. Germline loops: CDR1 LNHNV, CDR2 YYDKDF (reference sequence). The CDR3 bases are TGTGCCAGCAGTCGGGATCGGACAGGGGCCGATGGCTACACCTTC. Residues: CASSRDRTGADGYTF.

The chain combines TRBV13 with TRBJ2-7, with D possibly TRBD1 on 6 matching bases. The CDR3 consists of 13 residues. Germline CDR1 is PRHDT and CDR2 is FYEKMQ (reference sequence). V lost 5 bases, J lost 6 bases, and 14 bases lay in between. CDR3 sequence: CASSTYRVGEQYF. The CDR3 DNA reads TGTGCCAGCAGCACGTACAGGGTGGGCGAGCAGTACTTC.

The rearrangement links TRBV27 to TRBJ2-7, with 8 bases matching TRBD2. CDR3 length equals 15 residues. J lost 3 bases, V lost 4 bases, and 8 bases had no gene match. Germline V gene sequence: CDR1 MNHEY, CDR2 SMNVEV (reference sequence). CDR3 bases: TGTGCCAGCAGTTCCGGGACTAGAGGGAACTACGAGCAGTACTTC. The encoded protein is CASSSGTRGNYEQYF.

A remark on this clonotype: The junction does not match germline at one end; this may be a read error. The V and J genes are TRBV10-3 and TRBJ2-7; D is possibly TRBD1 (7 bases). CDR1 and CDR2 (germline): ENHRY, SYGVKD. The CDR3 totals 15 residues. Written as DNA, the CDR3 is TGTGCCATCAGCGAGTCGGCGGGACAGTACTACGAGCAGTACTTC. Translated, it gives CAISESAGQYYEQYF.

Concerning this clonotype itself: Since the CDR3 does not end with the conserved phenylalanine or tryptophan, this likely comes from a read error. The rearrangement uses TRBV6-5 and TRBJ1-1; tentatively, D is TRBD1 (5 bases). CDR1 is MNHEY and CDR2 is SVGAGI in the germline V gene. The CDR3 runs to 16 residues. The CDR3 bases are TGTGCCATCAGTTACTCGTCCGGGGCCGCGGGGACTGAAGCTTTCCTT. Protein product: CAISYSSGAAGTEAFL.